This T cell receptor (beta chain) was recovered during a study of cytomegalovirus exposure and HLA in healthy donors (dated by TCRdb to about 2017). As for the study more broadly: An earlier analysis of several hundred of the donors reported 250 to 350 Gb of sequence data and around 120 million unique TCR beta sequences obtained from some 170 million T cells. An early release that covered about 600 HLA-typed donors contained approximately 300 gigabases of sequencing data and 80 million or so unique TCR sequences. Of the 300 to 400 genotyped donors, around 81% fell in the genetic ancestry cluster associated with self-reported Caucasian donors. The study was designed to test whether signatures of past pathogen exposure could be identified by cataloging public T cell receptors. Using immunosequencing, the study profiled T cell repertoires from 500 to 800 subjects and related those repertoires to cytomegalovirus serostatus. A separate validation cohort of 100 to 150 different subjects was used in addition to the roughly 670-subject first cohort. To predict cytomegalovirus infection status, the study brought together high-throughput TCR immunosequencing, statistical association of individual TCRs with disease status, and machine learning. To study patterns of TCR occurrence, a later analysis re-analyzed previously published TCR beta repertoires from more than 550 donors and added high-resolution HLA genotyping. In the later analysis, no new phenotypic data were used to find candidate immune exposures; instead, reliance was placed on TCR beta sequences and their occurrence across donors. An earlier analysis of a few hundred of the donors applied high-throughput TCR beta sequencing to assess whether each TCR beta V gene segment acted as functional or pseudogenic. Donor age, sex, ethnicity and CMV serostatus were compiled together with the repertoire data. A later genetic analysis took genome-wide SNP genotypes for about 55% of the 666 donors and used that subset as a discovery cohort. All discovery cohort repertoires had been generated on a single sequencing platform. HLA typing included class I and class II loci at four-digit resolution. Typing coverage varied by locus: about 620-630 donors for A, B, C, DRB1 and DQB1; approximately 500 for DQA1; more than 600 for DPA1; roughly 450 for DPB1. Roughly five DR-DQ haplotypes were handled as single units for association and clustering, since linkage in the cohort was strong. Across under 500 genotyped donors of the cohort, an average of about 240,000 unique TCR beta nucleotide sequences per donor were sequenced, and 15% to 20% of those sequences were non-productive.

With respect to this clone: Its antigen remains unidentified. No much larger clonotype is one base removed from it; base qualities were not supplied.

V and J are trimmed by 1 base and 7 bases, and the gene matches miss 8 bases of the junction. Looking up the germline V gene yields CDR1 MGHRA and CDR2 YSYEKL. The CDR3 numbers 16 residues from cysteine through phenylalanine. CDR3 DNA is the only sequence kept; it has 48 bases, read in frame from the first base. Libraries came from the immunoSEQ multiplex PCR assay. For the multiplex PCR, a mixture combining 60 forward primers for TCR Vbeta segments and 13 reverse primers for TCR Jbeta segments was used. Amplification of the CDR3 region of rearranged TCR beta genes was performed with a multiplex PCR assay on genomic DNA. Amplified TCR beta libraries were sequenced as 87-base-pair reads on the Illumina HiSeq System. The paper's data handling went like this. Across the 700 or so repertoires, a later analysis counted some 80 million unique TCR beta chains, roughly 11 million of which were shared by at least two donors. A nearest-neighbor algorithm error-corrected the raw reads and collapsed the reads into unique sequences, merging closely related sequences to remove PCR and sequencing errors. V, D and J gene segments were assigned by aligning CDR3 sequences to IMGT reference sequences. For a sequence to be retained, at least a six-nucleotide match to both a V gene segment and a J gene segment was required. Rearrangements were classified as productive when the CDR3 lacked stop codons and remained in frame with V and J, and all other rearrangements were classified as non-productive. Following IMGT convention, CDR3 was defined as the stretch from the second conserved V-encoded cysteine to the conserved J-encoded phenylalanine. Sequences without an unambiguous match to a single V gene segment were excluded from the earlier analysis of 587 of the donors. An earlier analysis of a few hundred of the donors classified V segments as functional when productive rearrangements were above 56.7% and as segregating when the standard deviation between donors was above 5%. A statistical classification framework was built to diagnose cytomegalovirus status from the catalog of TCR beta chain sequences. A later analysis assigned V and J genes by comparing TCR nucleotide sequences with IMGT/GENE-DB human TR gene sequences. In a later analysis, CDR3 sequences and most-parsimonious VDJ recombination scenarios were assigned using the TCRdist pipeline. In a later analysis, every TCR beta chain was defined by the combination of its CDR3 amino acid sequence and its V-gene family, and reads without a unique V-gene family were dropped. A later analysis removed roughly 590 highly shared, low-generation-probability nucleotide sequences to deal with suspected cross-contamination and a sequencing artifact. A later analysis calculated a clonal expansion index for each public chain from normalized within-repertoire ranks of inferred template counts. A later analysis computed generation probabilities with a VDJ recombination model fitted to out-of-frame rearrangements, and checked the results against IGoR. In a later analysis, hypergeometric tests were used to score TCR-TCR, TCR-HLA and TCR-CMV co-occurrence, with a repertoire-size bias correction applied to TCR pairs. A later analysis estimated false discovery rates by permuting HLA or CMV assignments 20 times. In a later analysis, co-occurring TCRs were grouped using DBSCAN, with TCRdist sequence similarity added in when clustering inside HLA-allele-positive subsets. Repertoires with fewer than 30,000 or more than 120,000 public chains were left out of co-occurrence clustering, as were about five repertoires with anomalous nucleotide sharing. The source is immuneACCESS, and TCRdb retained only in-frame sequences with V and J called. Part of the clones is not carried over; for the studies checked, unresolved V genes explain less than half of this, and the remainder is unexplained. D and trimming were read from the DNA, whereas the V and J calls and clone size are those reported in that table. The sample table shows approximately 89,000 clones, and under 75% are seen once. The ten largest clonotypes hold over 0.95% of the sample.

Paper-wide results and their limitations: Roughly uniform sequencing depth across donors was assumed in presence/absence analyses, although this assumption may not hold. Only TCR beta chains were sequenced in this cohort, and the absence of alpha or paired-chain data limited detectable features. According to a later analysis, TCR association rates differed among HLA loci, with DRB1 alleles showing the most associated TCRs and HLA-C alleles showing the fewest. At a false discovery rate of 0.05, a later analysis linked some 17,000 TCR beta sequences to specific HLA alleles. According to a later genetic analysis, donors in an Asian-associated ancestry cluster had fewer N-insertions in productive TCRs than the roughly 660-donor mean. Most CMV-associated TCR beta chains appeared to be HLA-restricted in a later analysis, and the HLA associations seemed to be driven largely by CMV exposure. A cluster of highly shared sequence variants was judged likely to represent a technical artifact of the sequencing pipeline. Cytomegalovirus status was reported to be diagnosed by the classifier with high specificity and sensitivity in both the original and validation cohorts. A later genetic analysis associated a missense DCLRE1C variant with V-gene and J-gene trimming of TCR beta chains, and an independent cohort replicated the association. A total of fewer than 200 TCR beta chains were listed by the study as associated with cytomegalovirus. The authors suggested that the approach could potentially be generalized to other disease states and immunological phenotypes. Most TCR sequences were observed very rarely across donors, whereas some public TCRs were present in many individuals. In a later analysis, HLA-associated TCR beta chains showed more clonal expansion and lower generation probabilities than non-associated chains that were equally common. Several of the top co-occurrence clusters appeared to be linked to parvovirus B19, influenza, CMV and Epstein-Barr virus, according to a later analysis. Because HLA typing was missing for some donors at each locus, association tests included only the typed subset. Correlated functional status among segregating V segments might be attributable to linkage disequilibrium, but an unknown experimental factor could not be ruled out. A further reported finding was that TCR beta sequences accurately predicted the HLA-A and HLA-B alleles for most subjects in the first cohort. A few of the identified cytomegalovirus-associated TCR beta chains were confirmed in vitro to be specific for cytomegalovirus antigens. For the cohort, immune exposure information was limited to CMV serostatus. Assigning TCR associations to individual alleles was difficult when HLA alleles, especially DR and DQ, strongly co-occurred. An earlier analysis of approximately 600 of the donors showed that most TCR beta V segments appeared in productive rearrangements either about 87% or about 30% of the time, which broadly matched IMGT annotations. About 17 rarely observed V segments, including chromosome 9 orphons, were excluded from the earlier analysis of almost 600 of the donors because counts were too low. Because the 87-base-pair reads could not distinguish some IMGT-functional V segments, including TRBV6-2 and TRBV6-3, those segments were excluded.

In total, around 600 healthy bone marrow donors made up the cohort. At the time of sampling, every cohort member was nominally healthy, though immune exposures that went unrecorded were likely present. The donor tested CMV seronegative, placing the donor among the 350 to 400 seronegative members of the cohort. Every donor gave a peripheral blood sample, and the peripheral blood mononuclear cells from that sample were used for TCR beta sequencing. The Qiagen DNeasy Blood Extraction Kit was used to extract genomic DNA from the blood cell samples. The origin of this receptor is a female donor in good health and CMV-seronegative. Sequenced: PBMCs. Here the chain combines TRBV4-1 and TRBJ1-4; TRBD1 lines up with 8 middle nucleotides. The CDR3 amino acid sequence is: CASSQASWGTGEKLFF. In nucleotides, the sequence is TGCGCCAGCAGCCAAGCGAGCTGGGGGACAGGTGAAAAACTGTTTTTT.